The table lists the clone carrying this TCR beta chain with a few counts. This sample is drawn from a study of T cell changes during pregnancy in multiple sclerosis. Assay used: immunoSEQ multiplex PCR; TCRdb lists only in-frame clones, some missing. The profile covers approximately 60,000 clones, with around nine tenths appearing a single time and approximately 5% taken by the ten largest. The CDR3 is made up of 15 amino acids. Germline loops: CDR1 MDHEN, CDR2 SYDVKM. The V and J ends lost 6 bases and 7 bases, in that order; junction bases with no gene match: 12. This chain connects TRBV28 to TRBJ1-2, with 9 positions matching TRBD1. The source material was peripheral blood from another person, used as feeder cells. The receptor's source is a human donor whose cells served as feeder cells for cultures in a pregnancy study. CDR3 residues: CASRSPGQGLGGYTF. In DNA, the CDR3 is TGTGCCAGCAGAAGTCCGGGACAGGGTTTGGGTGGCTACACCTTC.